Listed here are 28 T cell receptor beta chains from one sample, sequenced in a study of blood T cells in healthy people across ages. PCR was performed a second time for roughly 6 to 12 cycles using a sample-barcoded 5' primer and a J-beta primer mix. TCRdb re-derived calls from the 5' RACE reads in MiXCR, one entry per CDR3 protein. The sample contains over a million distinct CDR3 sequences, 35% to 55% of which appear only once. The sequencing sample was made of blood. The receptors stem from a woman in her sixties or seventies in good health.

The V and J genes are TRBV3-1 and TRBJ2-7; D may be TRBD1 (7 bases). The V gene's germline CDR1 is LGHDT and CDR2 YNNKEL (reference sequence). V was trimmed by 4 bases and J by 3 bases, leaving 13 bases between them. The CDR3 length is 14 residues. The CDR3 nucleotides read TGTGCCAGCAGCCTCAGGGGGAGGAACTACGAGCAGTACTTC. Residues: CASSLRGRNYEQYF.

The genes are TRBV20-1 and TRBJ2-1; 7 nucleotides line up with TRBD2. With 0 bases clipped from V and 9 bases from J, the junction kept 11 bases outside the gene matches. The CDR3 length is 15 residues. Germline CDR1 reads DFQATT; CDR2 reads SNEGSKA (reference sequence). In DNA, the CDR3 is TGCAGTGCTAGAGATATGGGGGAGGGCCTAGGTGAGCAGTTCTTC. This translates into CSARDMGEGLGEQFF.

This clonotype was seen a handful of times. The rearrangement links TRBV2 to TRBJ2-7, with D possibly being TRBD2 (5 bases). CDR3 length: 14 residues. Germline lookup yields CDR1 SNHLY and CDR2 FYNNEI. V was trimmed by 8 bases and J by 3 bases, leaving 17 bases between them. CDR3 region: CASGSTRESYEQYF. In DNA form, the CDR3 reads TGTGCCAGCGGCTCGACCCGGGAAAGCTACGAGCAGTACTTC.

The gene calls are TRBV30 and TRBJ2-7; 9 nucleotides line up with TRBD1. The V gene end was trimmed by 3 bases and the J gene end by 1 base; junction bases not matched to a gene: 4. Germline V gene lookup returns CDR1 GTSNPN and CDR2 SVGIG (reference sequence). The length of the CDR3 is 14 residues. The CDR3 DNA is TGTGCCTGGAGCCACGGGACAGGGTCCTACGAGCAGTACTTC. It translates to CAWSHGTGSYEQYF. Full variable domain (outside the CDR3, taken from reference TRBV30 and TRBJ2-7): SQTIHQWPATLVQPVGSPLSLECTVEGTSNPNLYWYRQAAGRGLQLLFYSVGIGQISSEVPQNLSASRPQDRQFILSSKKLLLSDSGFYLCAWSHGTGSYEQYFGPGTRLTVT.

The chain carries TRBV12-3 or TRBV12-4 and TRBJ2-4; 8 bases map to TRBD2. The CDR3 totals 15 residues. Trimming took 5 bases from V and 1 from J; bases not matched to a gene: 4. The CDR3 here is CASSQREWAKNIQYF. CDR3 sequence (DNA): TGTGCCAGCAGTCAGCGGGAGTGGGCCAAAAACATTCAGTACTTC.

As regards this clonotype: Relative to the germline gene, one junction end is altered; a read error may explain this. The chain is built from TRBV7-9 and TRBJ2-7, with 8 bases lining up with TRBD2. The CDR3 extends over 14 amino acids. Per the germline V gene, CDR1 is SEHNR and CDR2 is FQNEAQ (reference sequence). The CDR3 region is CASILEAGVGEQYF. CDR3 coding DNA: TGTGCCAGCATCTTAGAAGCGGGAGTCGGCGAGCAGTACTTC.

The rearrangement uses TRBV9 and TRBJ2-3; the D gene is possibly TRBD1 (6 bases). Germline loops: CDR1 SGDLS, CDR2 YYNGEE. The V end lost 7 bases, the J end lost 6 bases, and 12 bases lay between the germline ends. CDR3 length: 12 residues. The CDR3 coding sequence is TGTGCCAGCCAGAGACAGGAGGATACGCAGTATTTT. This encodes CASQRQEDTQYF.

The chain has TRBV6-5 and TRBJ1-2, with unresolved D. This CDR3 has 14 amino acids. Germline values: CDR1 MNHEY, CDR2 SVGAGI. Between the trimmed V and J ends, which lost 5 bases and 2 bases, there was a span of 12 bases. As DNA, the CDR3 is TGTGCCAGCAGTAAACGGACGCCGAACTATGGCTACACCTTC. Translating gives CASSKRTPNYGYTF.

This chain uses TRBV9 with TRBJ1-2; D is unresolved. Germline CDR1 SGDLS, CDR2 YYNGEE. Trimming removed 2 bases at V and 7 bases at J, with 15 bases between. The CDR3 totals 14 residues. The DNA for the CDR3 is TGTGCCAGCAGCGTTGAGACGGGGAGGAGTGGCTACACCTTC. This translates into CASSVETGRSGYTF.

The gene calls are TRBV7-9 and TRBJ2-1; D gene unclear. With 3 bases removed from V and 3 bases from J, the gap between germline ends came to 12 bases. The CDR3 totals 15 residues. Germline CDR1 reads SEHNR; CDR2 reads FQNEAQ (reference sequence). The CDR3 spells CASSFTMGSYNEQFF. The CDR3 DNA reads TGTGCCAGCAGCTTTACTATGGGAAGCTACAATGAGCAGTTCTTC.

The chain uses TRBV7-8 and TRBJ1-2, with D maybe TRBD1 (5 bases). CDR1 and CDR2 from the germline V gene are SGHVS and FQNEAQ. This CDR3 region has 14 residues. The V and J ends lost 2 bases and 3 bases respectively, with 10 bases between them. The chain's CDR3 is CASSLLARDYGYTF. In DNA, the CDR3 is TGTGCCAGCAGCTTACTGGCCAGGGACTATGGCTACACCTTC.

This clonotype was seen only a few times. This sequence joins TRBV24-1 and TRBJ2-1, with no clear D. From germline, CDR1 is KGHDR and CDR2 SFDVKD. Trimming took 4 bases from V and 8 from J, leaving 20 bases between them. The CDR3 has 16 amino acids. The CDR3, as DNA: TGTGCCACCAGTGACCTTACGGCCCTGAATCAGGATGAGCAGTTCTTC. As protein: CATSDLTALNQDEQFF.

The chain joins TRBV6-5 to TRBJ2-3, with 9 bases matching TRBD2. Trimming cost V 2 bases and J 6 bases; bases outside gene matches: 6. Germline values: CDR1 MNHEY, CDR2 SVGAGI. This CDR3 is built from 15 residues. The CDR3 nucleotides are TGTGCCAGCAGTTACGATAGCGGGAGAATGGATACGCAGTATTTT. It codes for CASSYDSGRMDTQYF.

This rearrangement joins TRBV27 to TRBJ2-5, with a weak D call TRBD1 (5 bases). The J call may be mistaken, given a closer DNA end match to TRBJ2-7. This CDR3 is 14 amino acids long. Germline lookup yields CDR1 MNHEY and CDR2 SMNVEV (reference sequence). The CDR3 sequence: CASSSGHRLYEQYF. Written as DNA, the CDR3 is TGTGCCAGCAGTTCCGGACACCGTCTATACGAGCAGTACTTC.

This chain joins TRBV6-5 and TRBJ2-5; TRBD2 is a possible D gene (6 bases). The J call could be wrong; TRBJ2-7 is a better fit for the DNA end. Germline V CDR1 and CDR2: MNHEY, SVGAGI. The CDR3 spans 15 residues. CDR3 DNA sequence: TGTGCCAGCAGTTACTCGAGGGACCGGGGGTACGAGCAGTACTTC. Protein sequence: CASSYSRDRGYEQYF.

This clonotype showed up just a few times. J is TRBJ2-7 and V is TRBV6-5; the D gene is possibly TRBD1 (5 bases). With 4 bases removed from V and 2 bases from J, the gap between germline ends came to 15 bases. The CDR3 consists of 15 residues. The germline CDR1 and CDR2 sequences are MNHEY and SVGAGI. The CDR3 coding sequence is TGTGCCAGCAGTTCCCAGTGGCAGGGAACCTACGAGCAGTACTTC. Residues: CASSSQWQGTYEQYF.

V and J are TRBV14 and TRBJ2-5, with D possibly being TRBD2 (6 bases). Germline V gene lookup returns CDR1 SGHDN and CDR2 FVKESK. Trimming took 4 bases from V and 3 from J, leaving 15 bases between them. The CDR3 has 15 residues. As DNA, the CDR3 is TGTGCCAGCAGCCGGTTGGGACGGGGGAAAGAGACCCAGTACTTC. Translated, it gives CASSRLGRGKETQYF.

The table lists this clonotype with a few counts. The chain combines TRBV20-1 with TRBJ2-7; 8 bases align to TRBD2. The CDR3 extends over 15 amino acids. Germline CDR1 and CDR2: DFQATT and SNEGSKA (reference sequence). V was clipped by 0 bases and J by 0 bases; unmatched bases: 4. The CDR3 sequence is CSARDEGTSSYEQYF. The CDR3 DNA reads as TGCAGTGCTAGAGATGAGGGGACTAGCTCCTACGAGCAGTACTTC.

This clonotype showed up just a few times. CDR3 sequence (DNA): TGCAGTGCTAGAGAGGGGGCAGGCCTTCCACCTTCTAACTATGGCTACACCTTC. It translates to CSAREGAGLPPSNYGYTF. V and J are TRBV20-1 and TRBJ1-2; the D gene is possibly TRBD1 (6 bases). The CDR3 has 18 amino acids. CDR1 and CDR2 (germline): DFQATT, SNEGSKA (reference sequence). Trimming stripped 0 bases from V and 0 bases from J, with 20 bases between.

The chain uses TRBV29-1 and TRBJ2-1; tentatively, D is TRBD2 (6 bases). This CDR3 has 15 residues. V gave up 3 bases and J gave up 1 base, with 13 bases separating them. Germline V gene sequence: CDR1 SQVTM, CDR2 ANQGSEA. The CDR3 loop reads CSVEAGRGSYNEQFF. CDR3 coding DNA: TGCAGCGTTGAGGCCGGGAGAGGGTCCTACAATGAGCAGTTCTTC.

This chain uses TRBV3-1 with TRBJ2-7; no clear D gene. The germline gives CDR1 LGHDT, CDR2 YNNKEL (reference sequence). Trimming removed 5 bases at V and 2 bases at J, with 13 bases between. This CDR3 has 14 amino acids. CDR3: CASSSRAVPYEQYF. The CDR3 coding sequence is TGTGCCAGCAGCAGTCGGGCGGTACCCTACGAGCAGTACTTC.

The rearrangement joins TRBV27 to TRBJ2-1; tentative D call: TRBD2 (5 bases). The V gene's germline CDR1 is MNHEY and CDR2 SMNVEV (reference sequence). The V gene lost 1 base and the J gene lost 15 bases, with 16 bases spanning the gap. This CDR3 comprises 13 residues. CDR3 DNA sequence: TGTGCCAGCAGTTTATGGGAAAGGGAGACCCTGTTCTTC. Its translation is CASSLWERETLFF.

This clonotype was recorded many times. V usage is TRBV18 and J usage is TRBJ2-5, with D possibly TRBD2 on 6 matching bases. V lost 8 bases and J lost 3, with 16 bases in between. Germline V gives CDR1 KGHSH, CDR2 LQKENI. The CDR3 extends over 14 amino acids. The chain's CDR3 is CASQSTGGKETQYF. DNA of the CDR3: TGTGCCAGCCAATCTACAGGAGGGAAAGAGACCCAGTACTTC.

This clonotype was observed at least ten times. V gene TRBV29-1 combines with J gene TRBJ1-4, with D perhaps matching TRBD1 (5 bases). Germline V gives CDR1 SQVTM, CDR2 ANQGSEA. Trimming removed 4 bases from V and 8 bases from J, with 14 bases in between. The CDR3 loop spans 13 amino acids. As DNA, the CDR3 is TGCAGCGTTGTAGGTGGGGCCGGGGAAAAACTGTTTTTT. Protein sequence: CSVVGGAGEKLFF.

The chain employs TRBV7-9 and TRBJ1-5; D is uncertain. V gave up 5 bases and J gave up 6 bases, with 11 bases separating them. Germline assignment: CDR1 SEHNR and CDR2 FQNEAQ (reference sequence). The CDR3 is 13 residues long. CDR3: CASSVESTQPQHF. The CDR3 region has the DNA TGTGCCAGCAGCGTAGAGTCTACTCAGCCCCAGCATTTT. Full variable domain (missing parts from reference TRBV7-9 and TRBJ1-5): DTGVSQNPRHKITKRGQNVTFRCDPISEHNRLYWYRQTLGQGPEFLTYFQNEAQLEKSRLLSDRFSAERPKGSFSTLEIQRTEQGDSAMYLCASSVESTQPQHFGDGTRLSIL.

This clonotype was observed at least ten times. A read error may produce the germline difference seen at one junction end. The CDR3 coding sequence is TGCGCCAGCAGCCAGGGGACCCAAGAGACCCAGTACTTC. Its protein product is CASSQGTQETQYF. The chain has TRBV9 and TRBJ2-5, with a possible D match to TRBD1 (6 bases). The CDR3 is made up of 13 amino acids. Germline lookup yields CDR1 SGDLS and CDR2 YYNGEE.

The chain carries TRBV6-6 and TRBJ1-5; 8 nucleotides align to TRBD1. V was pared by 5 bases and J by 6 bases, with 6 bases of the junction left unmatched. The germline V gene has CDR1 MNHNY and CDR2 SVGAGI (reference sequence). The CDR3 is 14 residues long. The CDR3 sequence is CASSMDREGQPQHF. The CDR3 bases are TGTGCCAGCAGTATGGACAGGGAGGGTCAGCCCCAGCATTTT.

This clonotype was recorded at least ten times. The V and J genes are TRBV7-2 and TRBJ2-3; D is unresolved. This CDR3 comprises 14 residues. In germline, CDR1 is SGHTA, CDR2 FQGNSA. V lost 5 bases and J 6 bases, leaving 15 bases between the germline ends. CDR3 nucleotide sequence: TGTGCCAGCAGCCGGAAAGCCCTCCGGGATACGCAGTATTTT. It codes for CASSRKALRDTQYF.